This T cell receptor beta chain was sequenced for a study of Siglec-9 on CD8 T cells in melanoma. The study's findings and limits: Siglec-9 reportedly marks and regulates an effector memory CD8+ T-cell subset apparently accumulating in melanoma tumors.

Turning to this clone: Its antigen remains unknown.

Only in-frame clones appear in the TCRdb table, and some are missing; sequencing was by immunoSEQ multiplex PCR. The sample shows around 35,000 clones, 65% to 85% of them seen only once. Sequencing was done on a sample of Siglec-9- CD8+ T cells sorted from blood. The source of this sequence is a human donor in good health.

The CDR3 is CASSRGSSSYNEQFF. The CDR3 DNA reads as TGTGCCAGCAGTCGGGGGTCTAGCTCCTACAATGAGCAGTTCTTC. The V gene is TRBV6-5, the J gene TRBJ2-1, with D possibly being TRBD2 (6 bases). CDR3 length: 15 amino acids. Per germline, CDR1 MNHEY and CDR2 SVGAGI. Trimming cost V 5 bases and J 0 bases, with 11 bases left between them.